This T cell receptor beta chain was captured in a study of cytomegalovirus exposure and HLA in healthy donors. The PCR was carried out with 60 Vbeta primers and 13 Jbeta primers. The table came from immunoSEQ multiplex PCR; TCRdb's copy has only in-frame clones and leaves some out. In the table there are 150,000 to 250,000 clones, around three quarters of which are singletons. This CDR3 is built from 17 residues. The junction had 7 bases not matched to a gene; V was cut back by 1 base and J by 1 base. Germline loops: CDR1 MNHNS, CDR2 SASEGT. The sample comprised PBMCs. This clonotype was obtained from a man aged 30 to 39 in good health and CMV-seronegative. The chain is built from TRBV6-1 and TRBJ2-7, with 10 bases that match TRBD2. CDR3 coding DNA: TGTGCCAGCAGTGAAGGGGGACTAGCGACTATTTCCTACGAGCAGTACTTC. Protein sequence: CASSEGGLATISYEQYF.